This T cell receptor (beta chain) was observed in a study of CD8 T cell repertoires and HIV-1 epitope variants. Across the whole study: Each of Twenty-five Gag and Nef epitope peptides stimulated a separate culture. Epitopes were three Gag families plus Nef HW9 and YT9.

Deletions cut 0 bases from V and 6 bases from J, with 15 bases between. CDR1 is SGHNT and CDR2 is YYREEE in the germline V gene (reference sequence). The CDR3 length is 15 residues. Comment on this clone: Antigen specificity is unknown.

Regarding the study as a whole: Of 8 or 9 antigen-specific beta clonotypes, about six appeared to cross-react with escape variants.

TCRdb's copy holds only in-frame clones and misses some; the assay was immunoSEQ multiplex PCR. Of 2,500 to 3,000 clones listed, roughly 70% are singletons. This chain joins TRBV5-4 and TRBJ1-2, with D maybe TRBD1 (6 bases). The clonotype originates from a male donor with HIV. The sequencing sample was made of cultured CD8+ T cells derived from PBMCs. CDR3 nucleotide sequence: TGTGCCAGCAGCTTGGAAGGTGGCAGGGGTAATGGCTACACCTTC. Translation: CASSLEGGRGNGYTF.